One and the same sample provided the 28 T cell receptor beta chains below, sequenced in a study of control samples from healthy donors and cancer patients. TCRdb keeps only in-frame clones here, not all; method: immunoSEQ multiplex PCR. The sample holds some 120,000 clones, more than 75% seen once. The sequenced sample consisted of blood. These receptors came from a man aged 55 to 70 in good health.

The table lists this clone with a count of one. The rearrangement links TRBV4-1 to TRBJ1-5, with a tentative D call TRBD1 (5 bases). The germline CDR1 and CDR2 sequences are MGHRA and YSYEKL. The length of the CDR3 is 16 residues. V was cut by 2 bases and J by 4 bases, with 15 bases left in between. The CDR3 DNA follows: TGCGCCAGCAGCCAACCCGACAGAGAAACAAATCAGCCCCAGCATTTT. Its translation: CASSQPDRETNQPQHF.

The rearrangement links TRBV15 to TRBJ1-1; unclear D gene. The germline V gene encodes CDR1 LNHNV and CDR2 YYDKDF (reference sequence). The CDR3 length is 13 residues. V dropped 4 bases and J dropped 3 bases, with 9 bases sitting between them. CDR3 sequence reads: CATSTLAHTEAFF. The CDR3 DNA sequence: TGTGCCACCAGCACATTGGCCCACACTGAAGCTTTCTTT.

The J gene is TRBJ2-7, the V gene TRBV6-5, with TRBD1 matching 7 bases. The CDR3 totals 15 residues. Germline-derived CDR1 and CDR2 are MNHEY and SVGAGI. V lost 0 bases to trimming and J lost 4 bases; unmatched junction nucleotides: 6. The CDR3 sequence is CASSYSRDRLYEQYF. The DNA of the CDR3 is TGTGCCAGCAGTTACTCAAGGGACAGACTTTACGAGCAGTACTTC.

This chain connects TRBV2 to TRBJ2-3, with TRBD1 matching over 9 bases. Germline CDR1 reads SNHLY; CDR2 reads FYNNEI. With V trimmed by 3 bases and J by 2 bases, 12 bases remained unmatched. This CDR3 contains 18 residues. The DNA of the CDR3 is TGTGCCAGCAGTGATTCAGCGACAGGGGGAAGCAACACAGATACGCAGTATTTT. Amino acids: CASSDSATGGSNTDTQYF.

The V gene is TRBV29-1, the J gene TRBJ1-4, with 8 nucleotides matching TRBD1. Germline values: CDR1 SQVTM, CDR2 ANQGSEA. This CDR3 has 13 residues. V trimming: 7 bases; J trimming: 10 bases; junction bases outside the gene matches: 11. CDR3 sequence reads: CSADDRGEGKLFF. CDR3 DNA: TGCAGCGCCGACGACAGGGGTGAAGGAAAACTGTTTTTT.

V and J are TRBV5-6 and TRBJ2-3; 11 nucleotides align to TRBD2. CDR3 length: 16 amino acids. V lost 5 bases, J lost 10 bases, and 15 bases stayed unmatched. The germline CDR1 and CDR2 sequences are SGHDT and YYEEEE. In DNA, the CDR3 is TGTGCCAGCAGACGAACGGGACTAGCGGACGTCGTGTCGCAGTATTTT. It yields the protein CASRRTGLADVVSQYF.

The rearrangement links TRBV6-5 to TRBJ2-1; TRBD1 agrees at 9 bases. Germline-derived CDR1 and CDR2 are MNHEY and SVGAGI. The CDR3 covers 13 residues. V shed 11 bases, J shed 7 bases, and the junction held 9 bases outside the gene matches. The CDR3: CAYTGTGRNEQFF. The CDR3 region has the DNA TGTGCCTACACCGGGACAGGGAGAAATGAGCAGTTCTTC.

The chain carries TRBV19 and TRBJ2-1; TRBD2 matches 10 bases. The germline V gene encodes CDR1 LNHDA and CDR2 SQIVND (reference sequence). The V segment lost 5 bases and the J segment 6 bases; nucleotides outside the gene matches: 7. The length of the CDR3 is 15 residues. CDR3 protein: CASSLGLAAGNEQFF. The CDR3 nucleotides read TGTGCCAGTAGTCTCGGACTAGCGGCAGGCAATGAGCAGTTCTTC.

The chain joins TRBV27 to TRBJ2-7; 7 bases are shared with TRBD2. V dropped 7 bases and J dropped 0; count of bases not matched to a gene: 9. The CDR3 contains 15 residues. The germline V gene has CDR1 MNHEY and CDR2 SMNVEV (reference sequence). The CDR3 DNA is TGTGCCAGCATGGCCGCGGGGGTTTACTCCTACGAGCAGTACTTC. This translates into CASMAAGVYSYEQYF.

The J gene is TRBJ2-3, the V gene TRBV5-1; D is possibly TRBD1 (6 bases). CDR1 and CDR2 from the germline V gene are SGHRS and YFSETQ. Trimming took 0 bases from V and 6 from J, leaving 17 bases between them. There are 16 residues in the CDR3. CDR3 nucleotide sequence: TGCGCCAGCAGCTTGGCGACCCCGGACAGAGGGGATACGCAGTATTTT. Its protein is CASSLATPDRGDTQYF. Combining the CDR3 with reference TRBV5-1 and TRBJ2-3 gives the whole variable domain KAGVTQTPRYLIKTRGQQVTLSCSPISGHRSVSWYQQTPGQGLQFLFEYFSETQRNKGNFPGRFSGRQFSNSRSEMNVSTLELGDSALYLCASSLATPDRGDTQYFGPGTRLTVL.

This clone was observed a single time. The chain combines TRBV5-1 with TRBJ1-2; TRBD1 aligns across 11 bases. The germline gives CDR1 SGHRS, CDR2 YFSETQ. V was clipped by 5 bases and J by 6 bases; unmatched bases: 9. This CDR3 region has 15 residues. CDR3 region: CASREGQGVGDGYTF. Written as DNA, the CDR3 is TGCGCCAGCAGGGAGGGACAGGGGGTCGGTGATGGCTACACCTTC.

The V gene is TRBV3-1 (or the pseudogene TRBV3-2), the J gene TRBJ1-4; D remains unclear. Trimming stripped 2 bases from V and 8 bases from J, with 6 bases between. Germline CDR1 and CDR2: LGHDT and YNNKEL (reference sequence). This CDR3 is built from 12 residues. The DNA of the CDR3 is TGTGCCAGCAGCCAACAGACAGAAAAACTGTTTTTT. Its protein is CASSQQTEKLFF.

The chain couples TRBV9 to TRBJ1-3; D ambiguous. From germline, CDR1 is SGDLS and CDR2 YYNGEE. This CDR3 has 16 amino acids. Trimming shortened V by 0 bases and J by 0 bases, and 10 bases separated the two germline ends. The DNA for the CDR3 is TGTGCCAGCAGCGTAGCCGCTGACCTCTCTGGAAACACCATATATTTT. Translating it yields CASSVAADLSGNTIYF.

In nucleotides, the CDR3 is TGTGCCAGCAGTTTCAGTATTGGCAGGGTAAACACTGAAGCTTTCTTT. Translated: CASSFSIGRVNTEAFF. The chain links TRBV28 to TRBJ1-1, with D possibly TRBD1 on 5 matching bases. The CDR3 runs 16 residues. V was cut by 3 bases and J by 2 bases, with 16 bases left in between. Per the germline V gene, CDR1 is MDHEN and CDR2 is SYDVKM. The full variable domain, completed using reference TRBV28 and TRBJ1-1, is DVKVTQSSRYLVKRTGEKVFLECVQDMDHENMFWYRQDPGLGLRLIYFSYDVKMKEKGDIPEGYSVSREKKERFSLILESASTNQTSMYLCASSFSIGRVNTEAFFGQGTRLTVV.

The V gene is TRBV18, the J gene TRBJ2-7; perhaps D is TRBD1 or TRBD2 (5 bases each). Trimming cost V 4 bases and J 11 bases, with 18 bases left between them. Germline V gives CDR1 KGHSH, CDR2 LQKENI. The CDR3 extends over 13 amino acids. The chain's CDR3 is CASSRVLRGEEYF. In DNA form, the CDR3 reads TGTGCCAGCTCACGGGTCTTGAGAGGGGAAGAGTACTTC.

The chain couples TRBV19 to TRBJ1-3; possibly TRBD1 for D (6 bases). Germline lookup yields CDR1 LNHDA and CDR2 SQIVND (reference sequence). Trimming shortened V by 5 bases and J by 2 bases, and 10 bases separated the two germline ends. There are 14 residues in the CDR3. The CDR3 sequence: CASSEGGTGNTIYF. In DNA, the CDR3 is TGTGCCAGTAGTGAAGGGGGGACTGGAAACACCATATATTTT.

Worth noting for this clone: An end of the junction does not agree with germline; a read error may underlie this. The genes are TRBV11-2 and TRBJ2-7; the match to TRBD2 covers 8 bases. The CDR3 spans 11 residues. The germline CDR1 and CDR2 sequences are SGHAT and FQNNGV. The CDR3 DNA sequence: TGTGCCAGCAGCCAACGCGGGGGGAACGCCTTC. This encodes CASSQRGGNAF.

This chain links TRBV5-1 with TRBJ1-6, with TRBD1 matching 7 bases. This CDR3 comprises 15 residues. Germline lookup yields CDR1 SGHRS and CDR2 YFSETQ. The V gene end was trimmed by 4 bases and the J gene end by 7 bases; junction bases not matched to a gene: 8. CDR3 amino acids: CASSESGQSNSPLHF. DNA of the CDR3: TGCGCCAGCAGCGAGTCGGGACAGTCCAATTCACCCCTCCACTTT.

The chain links TRBV28 to TRBJ1-6; perhaps TRBD1 as D (5 bases). The CDR3 is 16 residues long. Germline loops: CDR1 MDHEN, CDR2 SYDVKM. The germline V and J ends were trimmed by 6 bases and 4 bases, with 16 bases remaining between them. CDR3 bases: TGTGCCAGCAGCACCGGGACCGGGGGGTATAATTCACCCCTCCACTTT. Its protein product is CASSTGTGGYNSPLHF.

This clone was observed once. The chain recombines TRBV29-1 with TRBJ1-2; possible D gene TRBD1, 5 bases. Germline CDR1 SQVTM, CDR2 ANQGSEA. Trimming took 6 bases from V and 4 from J, leaving 15 bases between them. This CDR3 has 13 amino acids. CDR3 DNA sequence: TGCAGCGTAAGACAGATGGCCGGCTATGGCTACACCTTC. Its protein is CSVRQMAGYGYTF.

The chain couples TRBV6-2 or TRBV6-3 to TRBJ2-2; possible D gene TRBD1, 5 bases. The CDR3 runs 13 residues. Trimming left V 5 bases short and J 9 bases short, with 13 bases between. Germline V CDR1 and CDR2: MNHEY, SVGEGT. CDR3 nucleotide sequence: TGTGCCAGCAGTGTCGACAGCCTGCGGGAGCTGTTTTTT. It yields the protein CASSVDSLRELFF.

This clone was counted a few times. The chain is built from TRBV7-9 and TRBJ1-6, with D perhaps TRBD1 (5 bases). This CDR3 has 14 residues. CDR1 SEHNR and CDR2 FQNEAQ come from the germline V gene (reference sequence). V was shortened by 4 bases and J by 13 bases, with 17 bases between the two germline ends. CDR3 in DNA: TGTGCCAGCAGCTCCCAGGACGGGGCTCTGCCCCTCCACTTT. This encodes CASSSQDGALPLHF. The whole variable domain, filled in from reference TRBV7-9 and TRBJ1-6, reads DTGVSQNPRHKITKRGQNVTFRCDPISEHNRLYWYRQTLGQGPEFLTYFQNEAQLEKSRLLSDRFSAERPKGSFSTLEIQRTEQGDSAMYLCASSSQDGALPLHFGNGTRLTVT.

The genes are TRBV7-8 and TRBJ1-5, with TRBD1 as a possible D gene (5 bases). Germline V lookup: CDR1 SGHVS, CDR2 FQNEAQ. Between the trimmed V and J ends, which lost 4 bases and 2 bases, there was a span of 12 bases. The CDR3 covers 15 residues. The CDR3 sequence is CASSWQGGGNQPQHF. The CDR3 DNA is TGTGCCAGCAGCTGGCAGGGAGGTGGCAATCAGCCCCAGCATTTT.

The gene calls are TRBV24-1 and TRBJ1-2; D is perhaps TRBD1 (6 bases). This CDR3 contains 15 residues. The germline gives CDR1 KGHDR, CDR2 SFDVKD. The germline V and J ends were trimmed by 4 bases and 7 bases, with 18 bases remaining between them. CDR3 DNA sequence: TGTGCCACCAGTGAACGGGGGGCCGGGGTCGCTGGCTACACCTTC. Translating gives CATSERGAGVAGYTF.

The rearrangement joins TRBV6-5 to TRBJ1-2, with D uncertain. Germline V gene data show CDR1 as MNHEY and CDR2 as SVGAGI. V gave up 0 bases and J gave up 0 bases, with 8 bases separating them. This CDR3 is 15 amino acids long. The chain's CDR3 is CASSYSSNSNYGYTF. Written as DNA, the CDR3 is TGTGCCAGCAGTTACTCGTCAAATTCTAACTATGGCTACACCTTC.

The genes are TRBV28 and TRBJ1-5; D is possibly TRBD1 (5 bases). The V gene lost 5 bases and the J gene lost 3 bases, with 14 bases spanning the gap. CDR1 is MDHEN, CDR2 SYDVKM, per germline. This CDR3 contains 15 residues. The CDR3 region is CASSGSGAANQPQHF. The CDR3 nucleotides read TGTGCCAGCAGTGGGAGCGGGGCCGCCAATCAGCCCCAGCATTTT.

This sequence joins TRBV7-9 and TRBJ1-6; a possible D gene is TRBD1 (6 bases). The CDR3 is 16 residues long. The V end was cut by 5 bases, the J end by 7 bases, with 18 bases between. The germline CDR1 and CDR2 sequences are SEHNR and FQNEAQ (reference sequence). CDR3 region: CASSVLTGGGNSPLHF. The CDR3 nucleotides read TGTGCCAGCAGCGTATTGACAGGAGGCGGCAATTCACCCCTCCACTTT.

The V call is TRBV5-1, the J call TRBJ2-1; unclear D gene. Germline V gene lookup returns CDR1 SGHRS and CDR2 YFSETQ. The CDR3 consists of 13 residues. V was cut by 0 bases and J by 5 bases, with 6 bases left in between. The CDR3 sequence is CASSLDTNNEQFF. CDR3 in DNA: TGCGCCAGCAGCTTGGACACAAACAATGAGCAGTTCTTC.